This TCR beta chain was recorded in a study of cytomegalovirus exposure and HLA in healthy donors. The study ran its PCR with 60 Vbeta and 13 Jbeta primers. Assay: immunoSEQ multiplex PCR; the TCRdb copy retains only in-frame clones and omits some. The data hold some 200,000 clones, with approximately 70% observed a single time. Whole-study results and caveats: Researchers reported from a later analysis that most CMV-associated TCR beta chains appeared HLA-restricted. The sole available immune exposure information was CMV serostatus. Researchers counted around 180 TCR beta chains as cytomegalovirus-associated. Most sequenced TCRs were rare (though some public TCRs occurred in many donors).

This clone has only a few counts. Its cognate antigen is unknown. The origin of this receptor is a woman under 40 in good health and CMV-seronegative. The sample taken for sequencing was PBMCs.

The chain's CDR3 is CASRRGGMGAKNIQYF. DNA of the CDR3: TGTGCCAGTCGCCGAGGAGGAATGGGTGCCAAAAACATTCAGTACTTC. V gene TRBV27 combines with J gene TRBJ2-4; tentatively, D is TRBD2 (5 bases). The CDR3 spans 16 residues. Trimming took off 9 bases at V and 1 base at J, with 19 bases between the two ends. Germline CDR1 MNHEY, CDR2 SMNVEV (reference sequence).